The source of this TCR beta chain is a study of Ad26.COV2.S vaccination and SARS-CoV-2 variants. TCRdb's table, derived via immunoSEQ multiplex PCR, lists solely in-frame clones and lacks some. The sample has 380,000 or so clones; approximately 86% are singletons. As for this clone: Antigen: not known.

Treatment described: 19 received Ad26.COV2.S at low or high dose, single or two shots; about 5 received placebo; per-sample allocation not given. Collection of samples fell on day 63 after the first vaccine or placebo injection. Whole-study results and caveats: The breadth of spike-specific CD8+ and CD4+ T cell responses after vaccination was reportedly substantial.

The CDR3 consists of 15 residues. The rearrangement links TRBV21-1 to TRBJ2-1; the table's D call TRBD2 went unverified against the DNA. TRBV21-1 is tagged as a pseudogene. The sample in question was peripheral blood, obtained in a trial of Ad26.COV2.S vaccine versus placebo. The clonotype was recovered from a person between 18 and 65 years old who received the Ad26.COV2.S COVID-19 vaccine or a placebo. The CDR3 nucleotides are TGTGCCAGCAGCAAAGCTCGGGATGGGCGGGATGAGCAGTTCTTC. Its translation: CASSKARDGRDEQFF.